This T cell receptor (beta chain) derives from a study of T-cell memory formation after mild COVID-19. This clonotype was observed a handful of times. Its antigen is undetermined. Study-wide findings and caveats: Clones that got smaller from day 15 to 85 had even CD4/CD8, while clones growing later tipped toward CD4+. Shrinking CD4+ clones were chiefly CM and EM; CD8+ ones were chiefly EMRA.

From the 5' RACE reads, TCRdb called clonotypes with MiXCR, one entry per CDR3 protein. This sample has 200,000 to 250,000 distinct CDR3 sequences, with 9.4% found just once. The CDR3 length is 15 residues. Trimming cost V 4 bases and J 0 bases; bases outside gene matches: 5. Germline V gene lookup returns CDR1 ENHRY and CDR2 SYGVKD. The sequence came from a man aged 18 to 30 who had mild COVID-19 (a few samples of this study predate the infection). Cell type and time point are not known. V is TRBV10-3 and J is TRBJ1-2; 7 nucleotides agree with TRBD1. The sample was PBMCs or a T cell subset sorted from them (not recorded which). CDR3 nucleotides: TGTGCCATCAGTGGAGGGACAGCCGCTAACTATGGCTACACCTTC. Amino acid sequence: CAISGGTAANYGYTF.